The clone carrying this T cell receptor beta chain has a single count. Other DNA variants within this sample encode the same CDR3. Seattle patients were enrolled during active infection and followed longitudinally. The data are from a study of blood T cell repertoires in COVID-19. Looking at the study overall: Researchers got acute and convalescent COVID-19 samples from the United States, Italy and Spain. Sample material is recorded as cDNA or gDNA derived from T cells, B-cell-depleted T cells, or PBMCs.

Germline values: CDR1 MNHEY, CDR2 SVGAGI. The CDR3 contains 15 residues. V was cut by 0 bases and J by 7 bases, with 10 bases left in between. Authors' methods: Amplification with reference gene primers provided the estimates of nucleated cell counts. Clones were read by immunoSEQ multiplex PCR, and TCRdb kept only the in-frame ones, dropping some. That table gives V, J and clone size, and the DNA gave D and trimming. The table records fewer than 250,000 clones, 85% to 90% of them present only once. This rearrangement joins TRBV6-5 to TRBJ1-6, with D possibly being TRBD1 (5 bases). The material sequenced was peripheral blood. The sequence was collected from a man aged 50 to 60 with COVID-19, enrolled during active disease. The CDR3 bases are TGTGCCAGCAGTTACTCGCGGCAGGGAAATTCACCCCTCCACTTT. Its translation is CASSYSRQGNSPLHF.